A single sample is the source of the 21 T cell receptor beta chains below, sequenced in a study of HIV-infected patients and healthy controls. Roughly three months, about 14 weeks, into antiretroviral therapy, follow-up blood was collected. No cell fractionation was done, so the repertoire covers all unsorted peripheral blood T cells. Reverse transcription used 450 to 500 ng RNA and constant-region primers for alpha and beta. Alpha and beta chain libraries were made separately by chain-specific third strand synthesis with multiplexing indices. TCRdb passed the 5' RACE reads through MiXCR, listing each CDR3 protein once. Counted here are 4,000 to 5,500 distinct CDR3 sequences, around 5.5% occurring once; the ten biggest clones make up around 35%. Source: blood, taken during antiretroviral therapy. Every receptor here comes from an adult with HIV infection.

This clonotype has at least ten counts. This sequence joins TRBV28 and TRBJ1-6; 8 bases fit TRBD1. The CDR3 consists of 16 residues. Trimming at V came to 5 bases and at J to 9 bases, leaving 12 bases not matched to a gene. Germline CDR1 is MDHEN and CDR2 is SYDVKM. CDR3 coding DNA: TGTGCCAGCAGTCACCCCCGAACAGGGGGTAGTTCACCCCTCCACTTT. Its translation: CASSHPRTGGSSPLHF. Complete variable domain (other parts from reference TRBV28 and TRBJ1-6): DVKVTQSSRYLVKRTGEKVFLECVQDMDHENMFWYRQDPGLGLRLIYFSYDVKMKEKGDIPEGYSVSREKKERFSLILESASTNQTSMYLCASSHPRTGGSSPLHFGNGTRLTVT.

This clonotype is labeled medium-sized. The chain joins TRBV27 to TRBJ2-1, with D possibly matching TRBD1 (5 bases). Trimming cost V 6 bases and J 6 bases, with 6 bases left between them. Germline values: CDR1 MNHEY, CDR2 SMNVEV (reference sequence). This CDR3 contains 11 residues. CDR3 protein: CASRQANEQFF. CDR3 nucleotide sequence: TGTGCCAGCAGACAGGCCAATGAGCAGTTCTTC.

This clonotype was counted a few times. V and J are TRBV29-1 and TRBJ2-3, with a possible D match to TRBD2 (5 bases). The germline V gene has CDR1 SQVTM and CDR2 ANQGSEA. The CDR3 has 15 amino acids. V shed 0 bases and J shed 3 bases, with 13 bases lying between them. DNA for the CDR3: TGCAGCGTTGAAGATCACGGACGGGAAACAGATACGCAGTATTTT. Its protein product is CSVEDHGRETDTQYF.

The sample holds many counts of this clonotype. The chain has TRBV24-1 and TRBJ2-1; D is unclear. V was clipped by 5 bases and J by 5 bases, with 6 bases between them. There are 12 residues in the CDR3. CDR1 is KGHDR, CDR2 SFDVKD, per germline. The chain's CDR3 is CATSVGNNEQFF. CDR3 in DNA: TGTGCCACCAGTGTCGGTAACAATGAGCAGTTCTTC.

In its sample, this clonotype is medium-sized. V gene TRBV6-2 or TRBV6-3 combines with J gene TRBJ2-2; no reliable D call. The V gene lost 4 bases and the J gene lost 7 bases, with 13 bases spanning the gap. This CDR3 is 14 amino acids long. Germline lookup yields CDR1 MNHEY and CDR2 SVGEGT. CDR3 nucleotides: TGTGCCAGCAGTTCGATTATGGACGGCGGGGAGCTGTTTTTT. Its translation is CASSSIMDGGELFF.

The CDR3 DNA sequence: TGTGCCAGCAAATCCACCGGTAGCACAGATACGCAGTATTTT. Its translation is CASKSTGSTDTQYF. The chain carries TRBV2 and TRBJ2-3; D gene unclear. Germline V gene sequence: CDR1 SNHLY, CDR2 FYNNEI. This CDR3 has 14 residues. V was pared by 7 bases and J by 0 bases, with 11 bases between. Combining the CDR3 with reference TRBV2 and TRBJ2-3 gives the whole variable domain EPEVTQTPSHQVTQMGQEVILRCVPISNHLYFYWYRQILGQKVEFLVSFYNNEISEKSEIFDDQFSVERPDGSNFTLKIRSTKLEDSAMYFCASKSTGSTDTQYFGPGTRLTVL.

This clonotype was counted at least ten times. The chain joins TRBV30 to TRBJ2-2; possibly TRBD2 for D (5 bases). Per the germline V gene, CDR1 is GTSNPN and CDR2 is SVGIG (reference sequence). This CDR3 is built from 18 residues. Trimming took off 0 bases at V and 0 bases at J, with 17 bases between the two ends. CDR3 loop: CAWSVRVGALPNTGELFF. For the CDR3, the DNA is TGTGCCTGGAGTGTACGAGTGGGAGCCCTACCGAACACCGGGGAGCTGTTTTTT.

The chain has TRBV3-1 and TRBJ2-1; D not certain. This CDR3 contains 11 residues. The V gene's germline CDR1 is LGHDT and CDR2 YNNKEL (reference sequence). The germline V and J ends were trimmed by 1 base and 10 bases, with 5 bases remaining between them. For the CDR3, the DNA is TGTGCCAGCAGCCAAGGGACCGAGCAGTTCTTC. Translating it yields CASSQGTEQFF.

This chain joins TRBV12-3 or TRBV12-4 and TRBJ2-2; D perhaps matches TRBD1 (6 bases). This CDR3 is 14 amino acids long. V was trimmed by 2 bases and J by 7 bases, leaving 11 bases between them. This CDR3 reads CASSLQQGGGELFF. The CDR3 region has the DNA TGTGCCAGCAGTTTACAACAGGGCGGCGGGGAGCTGTTTTTT.

Relative to its sample, this clonotype is medium-sized (0.01 to 0.1%). The V call is TRBV19, the J call TRBJ2-1, with no clear D. V was trimmed by 3 bases and J by 0 bases, leaving 9 bases between them. The germline gives CDR1 LNHDA, CDR2 SQIVND (reference sequence). The CDR3 has 15 residues. CDR3 sequence: CASSIQELSYNEQFF. CDR3 coding DNA: TGTGCCAGTAGTATCCAGGAACTCTCCTACAATGAGCAGTTCTTC.

This clonotype was observed many times. The rearrangement uses TRBV9 and TRBJ1-4; 9 bases align to TRBD1. There are 15 residues in the CDR3. With V trimmed by 3 bases and J by 7 bases, 7 bases remained unmatched. The germline V gene has CDR1 SGDLS and CDR2 YYNGEE. CDR3 region: CASSGGQGVGEKLFF. In nucleotides, the CDR3 is TGTGCCAGCAGCGGGGGACAGGGTGTAGGTGAAAAACTGTTTTTT.

This clonotype was counted at least ten times. This chain connects TRBV19 to TRBJ1-1; 7 bases fit TRBD1. CDR1 is LNHDA, CDR2 SQIVND, per germline (reference sequence). Germline trimming cut 5 bases from V and 0 bases from J; bases unmatched to any gene: 6. The CDR3 has 15 amino acids. The CDR3 loop reads CASSLQGRMNTEAFF. CDR3 coding DNA: TGTGCCAGTAGTTTACAGGGGCGAATGAACACTGAAGCTTTCTTT.

This clonotype was seen at least ten times. The chain uses TRBV4-2 and TRBJ2-5; D unclear. With 0 bases removed from V and 2 bases from J, the gap between germline ends came to 10 bases. Germline CDR1 LGHNA, CDR2 YNFKEQ. The CDR3 is 15 amino acids. CDR3 sequence reads: CASSQEFAIQETQYF. The CDR3 coding sequence is TGTGCCAGCAGCCAAGAGTTCGCTATTCAAGAGACCCAGTACTTC.

This chain links TRBV20-1 with TRBJ1-3; the D is unclear. V lost 3 bases to trimming and J lost 0 bases, with 21 bases between them. Germline CDR1 reads DFQATT; CDR2 reads SNEGSKA (reference sequence). This CDR3 is 18 amino acids long. Written as DNA, the CDR3 is TGCAGTGCTAGGGGCGGGGTCAGTGCGGGCCTCTCTGGAAACACCATATATTTT. Its protein product is CSARGGVSAGLSGNTIYF.

In this sample, this clonotype turned up many times. The chain combines TRBV10-3 with TRBJ2-7; D gene unclear. V was cut by 0 bases and J by 3 bases, with 9 bases left in between. This CDR3 is built from 14 residues. Germline V gene sequence: CDR1 ENHRY, CDR2 SYGVKD. The CDR3 loop is CAISESNTDYEQYF. The CDR3 nucleotides are TGTGCCATCAGTGAGTCGAACACCGACTACGAGCAGTACTTC.

This clonotype was recorded a few times. This chain uses TRBV7-2 with TRBJ2-2, with TRBD2 matching over 12 bases. The CDR3 is 16 amino acids. Germline-derived CDR1 and CDR2 are SGHTA and FQGNSA. Germline trimming cut 5 bases from V and 1 base from J; bases unmatched to any gene: 2. The CDR3 spells CASSQLAGGNTGELFF. CDR3 nucleotide sequence: TGTGCCAGCAGCCAACTAGCGGGGGGGAACACCGGGGAGCTGTTTTTT.

This chain uses TRBV7-8 with TRBJ2-5; 11 bases match TRBD2. J was trimmed by 5 bases and V by 0 bases; bases with no gene match: 5. CDR1 and CDR2 (germline): SGHVS, FQNEAQ. The CDR3 sequence is 16 residues long. CDR3: CASSLAVLAGAETQYF. CDR3 in DNA: TGTGCCAGCAGCTTAGCCGTACTAGCGGGGGCTGAGACCCAGTACTTC.

The CDR3: CASSTGRTTQYF. The CDR3 coding sequence is TGTGCCAGCAGTACGGGACGGACGACCCAGTACTTC. The J gene is TRBJ2-5, the V gene TRBV2; D possibly matches TRBD1 or TRBD2 (5 bases each). The CDR3 is 12 amino acids. V lost 5 bases, J lost 7 bases, and 11 bases lay in between. Germline CDR1 and CDR2: SNHLY and FYNNEI.

Relative to its sample, this clonotype is medium-sized. V is TRBV5-5 and J is TRBJ2-3, with 8 bases matching TRBD2. The germline V gene has CDR1 SGHKS and CDR2 YYEKEE (reference sequence). This CDR3 is 14 amino acids long. V shed 4 bases, J shed 1 base, and the junction held 2 bases outside the gene matches. The CDR3 loop reads CASSKTSGTDTQYF. Here the CDR3 DNA reads TGTGCCAGCAGCAAGACTAGCGGCACAGATACGCAGTATTTT.

By frequency in the sample, this clonotype is medium-sized. The V call is TRBV7-6, the J call TRBJ2-7, with 9 bases identical to TRBD2. The CDR3 is 16 residues long. Unmatched junction bases numbered 11, after V lost 4 bases and J lost 4 bases. Germline CDR1 SGHVS, CDR2 FNYEAQ. CDR3 loop: CASSSGPASGIYEQYF. Written as DNA, the CDR3 is TGTGCCAGCAGCTCCGGCCCGGCTAGCGGGATTTACGAGCAGTACTTC.

In its sample, this clonotype ranks as medium-sized. The chain recombines TRBV7-6 with TRBJ2-3, with 7 bases identical to TRBD2. Germline trimming cut 6 bases from V and 0 bases from J; bases unmatched to any gene: 12. In germline, CDR1 is SGHVS, CDR2 FNYEAQ. The CDR3 sequence is 17 residues long. Written as DNA, the CDR3 is TGTGCCAGCAGTCAATTAGGGAGGGGATCTAGCACAGATACGCAGTATTTT. Amino acids: CASSQLGRGSSTDTQYF.